This record covers a single TCR beta chain. In the authors' methods: The assay estimated nucleated cells by amplifying reference gene primers. Only in-frame clones appear in the TCRdb table, and some are missing; sequencing was by immunoSEQ multiplex PCR. That table gives V, J and clone size, and the DNA gave D and trimming. The sample lists about 280,000 clones; 70% to 90% were seen once. This specimen comes from a study of blood T cell repertoires in COVID-19. Study context: Spain, Italy and the United States supplied samples that represented acute and convalescent COVID-19.

V was pared by 7 bases and J by 6 bases, with 12 bases between. This CDR3 has 13 amino acids. Germline V gene lookup returns CDR1 WSHSY and CDR2 SAAADI. The source is a man aged 50-60 years with active or convalescent COVID-19. Sequencing input: peripheral blood. The chain links TRBV10-2 to TRBJ2-2, with D possibly being TRBD2 (6 bases). The CDR3, as DNA: TGCGCCAGCACTCGACTAGAGGCCGGGGAGCTGTTTTTT. Encoded protein: CASTRLEAGELFF.